Listed here are 21 T cell receptor beta chains from one sample, sequenced in a study of neurological immune-mediated disorders. TCRdb reanalysed the 5' RACE reads using MiXCR and keeps one entry per CDR3 protein. The repertoire holds approximately 59,000 distinct CDR3 sequences, about 5.2% seen once, with around 5.3% in the top ten. Sequences were obtained from PBMCs. The receptor source for this set is a human donor with multiple sclerosis. The donor label of this sample is uncertain.

This clonotype was recorded at least ten times. This sequence joins TRBV5-5 and TRBJ1-6, with a tentative D call TRBD1 (5 bases). Germline values: CDR1 SGHKS, CDR2 YYEKEE (reference sequence). This CDR3 is built from 15 residues. The V end was cut by 4 bases, the J end by 6 bases, with 14 bases between. The CDR3, as DNA: TGTGCCAGCAGCCCGGGGGTGCACCTTAATTCACCCCTCCACTTT. Its protein is CASSPGVHLNSPLHF.

This clonotype came up many times. The rearrangement links TRBV20-1 to TRBJ1-2; 11 bases agree with TRBD1. V trimming: 4 bases; J trimming: 6 bases; junction bases outside the gene matches: 4. CDR3 length equals 13 residues. Germline assignment: CDR1 DFQATT and CDR2 SNEGSKA (reference sequence). In DNA form, the CDR3 reads TGCAGTGCTATCCCGGGACAGGGGGATGGCTACACCTTC. Amino acid sequence: CSAIPGQGDGYTF.

The sample holds many counts of this clonotype. The rearrangement joins TRBV7-2 to TRBJ2-2; D perhaps matches TRBD1 (6 bases). The CDR3 sequence is 13 residues long. V lost 5 bases and J 6 bases, leaving 10 bases between the germline ends. CDR1 SGHTA and CDR2 FQGNSA come from the germline V gene. In DNA form, the CDR3 reads TGTGCCAGCAGCCCCAGGGGTGCCGGGGAGCTGTTTTTT. Translated: CASSPRGAGELFF.

This clonotype was counted many times. At one boundary the junction diverges from the germline segment, which might be a read error. The chain employs TRBV5-1 and TRBJ2-5, with 11 bases identical to TRBD2. This CDR3 spans 16 amino acids. Germline V gene lookup returns CDR1 SGHRS and CDR2 YFSETQ. CDR3 sequence reads: CASSLGLADVMETQYF. In DNA form, the CDR3 reads TGCGCCAGCAGTTTGGGACTAGCGGACGTCATGGAGACCCAGTACTTC.

This clonotype has a count of ten or more. The chain employs TRBV5-1 and TRBJ1-5, with D hard to call. Trimming stripped 6 bases from V and 0 bases from J, with 13 bases between. Germline CDR1 SGHRS, CDR2 YFSETQ. This CDR3 is 15 amino acids long. The CDR3 DNA reads as TGCGCCAGCACCTACGGAGAGAATAGCAATCAGCCCCAGCATTTT. The encoded protein is CASTYGENSNQPQHF.

This clonotype was seen repeatedly, ten times or more. This chain uses TRBV5-1 with TRBJ1-2; TRBD1 is a possible D gene (6 bases). Looked up from germline, CDR1 is SGHRS and CDR2 is YFSETQ. The CDR3 sequence is 13 residues long. The V gene lost 2 bases and the J gene lost 6 bases, with 11 bases spanning the gap. The CDR3 DNA reads as TGCGCCAGCAGCTTACAGGGAGTGGATGGCTACACCTTC. It is translated as CASSLQGVDGYTF. Using reference TRBV5-1 and TRBJ1-2 for the parts outside the CDR3, the full variable domain is KAGVTQTPRYLIKTRGQQVTLSCSPISGHRSVSWYQQTPGQGLQFLFEYFSETQRNKGNFPGRFSGRQFSNSRSEMNVSTLELGDSALYLCASSLQGVDGYTFGSGTRLTVV.

The rearrangement uses TRBV5-1 and TRBJ1-1; D may be TRBD1 (5 bases). From germline, CDR1 is SGHRS and CDR2 YFSETQ. This CDR3 has 14 amino acids. V was clipped by 3 bases and J by 4 bases, with 13 bases between them. The CDR3 DNA is TGCGCCAGCAGCTCACAGGACGTCCGCACTGAAGCTTTCTTT. Translated, it gives CASSSQDVRTEAFF.

Details on this clonotype: One junction end does not reproduce the germline sequence, and a read error may be involved. The V and J genes are TRBV10-3 and TRBJ2-3; the D gene could be TRBD1 or TRBD2 (5 bases each). Germline CDR1 and CDR2: ENHRY and SYGVKD. This CDR3 has 15 residues. CDR3 in amino acids: CATSDHTLGADTQYF. The CDR3 DNA follows: TGTGCCACCAGTGACCACACTTTGGGGGCAGATACGCAGTATTTT.

This clonotype was seen at least ten times. The chain couples TRBV7-9 to TRBJ2-1; D might be TRBD2 (6 bases). CDR3 size: 16 residues. The V gene's germline CDR1 is SEHNR and CDR2 FQNEAQ (reference sequence). Trimming cost V 0 bases and J 12 bases, with 21 bases left between them. In DNA, the CDR3 is TGTGCCAGCAGCTTAGCATGGGAGACAAGGAGGGACGCGCAGTTCTTC. Its translation is CASSLAWETRRDAQFF.

Ten or more counts support this clonotype. The chain recombines TRBV7-2 with TRBJ2-3; D might be TRBD1 (5 bases). Trimming took off 3 bases at V and 3 bases at J, with 10 bases between the two ends. Germline values: CDR1 SGHTA, CDR2 FQGNSA. The CDR3 extends over 14 amino acids. The CDR3 DNA reads TGTGCCAGCAGCTTGCCGACAGTAACAGATACGCAGTATTTT. Amino acid sequence: CASSLPTVTDTQYF.

In its sample, this clonotype was seen many times. In DNA form, the CDR3 reads TGTGCCAGCAGTAACCCCAGGAATGAGCAGTTCTTC. Protein sequence: CASSNPRNEQFF. The chain couples TRBV6-5 to TRBJ2-1; no definite D call. CDR1 and CDR2 (germline): MNHEY, SVGAGI. This CDR3 has 12 amino acids. V lost 5 bases and J lost 7, with 9 bases in between.

This clonotype was seen at least ten times. The rearrangement uses TRBV5-5 and TRBJ2-1, with D possibly being TRBD2 (6 bases). This CDR3 comprises 13 residues. Trimming removed 4 bases at V and 6 bases at J, with 11 bases between. In germline, CDR1 is SGHKS, CDR2 YYEKEE (reference sequence). In DNA form, the CDR3 reads TGTGCCAGCAGCCTGGGGACTGTCAATGAGCAGTTCTTC. Amino acid sequence: CASSLGTVNEQFF.

This clonotype appeared many times. This sequence joins TRBV10-3 and TRBJ2-1; 10 nucleotides align to TRBD1. The CDR3 is 16 amino acids. CDR1 and CDR2 from the germline V gene are ENHRY and SYGVKD. J lost 2 bases, V lost 4 bases, and 5 bases had no gene match. The CDR3 DNA reads TGTGCCATCAGTGGAGATGGACAGGGGGCCTACAATGAGCAGTTCTTC. Translated: CAISGDGQGAYNEQFF.

There are many counts of this clonotype. The V and J genes are TRBV25-1 and TRBJ1-2, with D perhaps matching TRBD1 (6 bases). The CDR3 is 12 residues long. In germline, CDR1 is MGHDK, CDR2 SYGVNS. V gave up 6 bases and J gave up 4 bases, with 9 bases separating them. The CDR3 DNA is TGTGCCAGCAGGGACAGCAGCTATGGCTACACCTTC. Translated, it gives CASRDSSYGYTF.

This clonotype was recorded at least ten times. The chain employs TRBV7-9 and TRBJ1-1, with D hard to call. The CDR3 sequence is 13 residues long. V was pared by 2 bases and J by 4 bases, with 8 bases between. Germline-derived CDR1 and CDR2 are SEHNR and FQNEAQ (reference sequence). The CDR3 loop reads CASSLSVLTEAFF. CDR3 sequence (DNA): TGTGCCAGCAGCTTATCCGTCCTCACTGAAGCTTTCTTT.

This clonotype appeared a few times. The gene calls are TRBV3-1 and TRBJ2-3, with D maybe TRBD2 (5 bases). CDR1 and CDR2 from the germline V gene are LGHDT and YNNKEL (reference sequence). The ends were cut back, 4 bases at V and 5 bases at J, with 16 bases in the middle. The CDR3 extends over 15 amino acids. CDR3 loop: CASSLRGNRRDTQYF. CDR3 nucleotide sequence: TGTGCCAGCAGCCTCCGAGGGAATCGCAGAGATACGCAGTATTTT.

This clonotype has a count of ten or more. The chain joins TRBV5-1 to TRBJ1-4; possibly TRBD1 for D (6 bases). CDR3 size: 14 residues. CDR1 and CDR2 (germline): SGHRS, YFSETQ. V lost 1 base, J lost 8 bases, and 12 bases lay in between. CDR3 bases: TGCGCCAGCAGCTTGCGGGGGGCGAGGGAAAAACTGTTTTTT. This sequence encodes CASSLRGAREKLFF.

This clonotype showed up many times. V and J are TRBV4-2 and TRBJ2-2; 11 nucleotides align to TRBD2. CDR3 length: 17 residues. Germline V CDR1 and CDR2: LGHNA, YNFKEQ. V shed 0 bases, J shed 5 bases, and the junction held 5 bases outside the gene matches. Here the CDR3 reads CASSQDSGGAETGELFF. CDR3 DNA sequence: TGTGCCAGCAGCCAAGATAGCGGGGGGGCAGAGACCGGGGAGCTGTTTTTT.

This clonotype was found many times. The chain couples TRBV2 to TRBJ1-5, with unresolved D. Deletions cut 3 bases from V and 0 bases from J, with 6 bases between. Germline V lookup: CDR1 SNHLY, CDR2 FYNNEI. The CDR3 spans 14 residues. CDR3 protein: CASSDFASNQPQHF. The CDR3 DNA sequence: TGTGCCAGCAGTGATTTTGCTAGCAATCAGCCCCAGCATTTT. The entire variable domain, with the rest obtained from reference TRBV2 and TRBJ1-5, is as follows: EPEVTQTPSHQVTQMGQEVILRCVPISNHLYFYWYRQILGQKVEFLVSFYNNEISEKSEIFDDQFSVERPDGSNFTLKIRSTKLEDSAMYFCASSDFASNQPQHFGDGTRLSIL.

This clonotype was counted at least ten times. The chain combines TRBV5-1 with TRBJ1-2; TRBD1 agrees at 12 bases. Trimming took 3 bases from V and 7 from J; bases not matched to a gene: 4. Germline-derived CDR1 and CDR2 are SGHRS and YFSETQ. The CDR3 extends over 14 amino acids. Here the CDR3 reads CASSSGQGASGYTF. The CDR3 nucleotides are TGCGCCAGCAGCTCGGGACAGGGGGCATCTGGCTACACCTTC. Supplemented by reference TRBV5-1 and TRBJ1-2, the full variable domain reads KAGVTQTPRYLIKTRGQQVTLSCSPISGHRSVSWYQQTPGQGLQFLFEYFSETQRNKGNFPGRFSGRQFSNSRSEMNVSTLELGDSALYLCASSSGQGASGYTFGSGTRLTVV.

This clonotype was picked up many times. V is TRBV20-1 and J is TRBJ2-5, with 9 bases that match TRBD2. CDR1 DFQATT and CDR2 SNEGSKA come from the germline V gene (reference sequence). V was clipped by 5 bases and J by 1 base; unmatched bases: 8. The CDR3 is 15 residues long. CDR3 DNA: TGCAGTGCTGGGTCCGGACTAGCGCGCCAAGAGACCCAGTACTTC. As protein: CSAGSGLARQETQYF.